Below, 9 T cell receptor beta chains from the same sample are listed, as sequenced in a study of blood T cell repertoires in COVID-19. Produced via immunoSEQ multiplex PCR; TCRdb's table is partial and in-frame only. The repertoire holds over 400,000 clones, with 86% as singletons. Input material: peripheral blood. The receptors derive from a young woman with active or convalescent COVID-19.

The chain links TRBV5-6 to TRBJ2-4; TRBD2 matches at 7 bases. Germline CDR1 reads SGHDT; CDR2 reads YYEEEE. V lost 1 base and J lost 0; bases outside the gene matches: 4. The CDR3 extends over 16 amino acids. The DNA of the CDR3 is TGTGCCAGCAGCTTGTCGGGCGGGGGAGCCAAAAACATTCAGTACTTC. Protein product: CASSLSGGGAKNIQYF.

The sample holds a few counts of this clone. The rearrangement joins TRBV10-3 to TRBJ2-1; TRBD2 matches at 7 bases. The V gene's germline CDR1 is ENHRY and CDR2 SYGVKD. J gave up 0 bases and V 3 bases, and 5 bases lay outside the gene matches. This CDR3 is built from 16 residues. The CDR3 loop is CAISETGGGSYNEQFF. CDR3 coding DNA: TGTGCCATCAGTGAAACGGGGGGAGGCTCCTACAATGAGCAGTTCTTC.

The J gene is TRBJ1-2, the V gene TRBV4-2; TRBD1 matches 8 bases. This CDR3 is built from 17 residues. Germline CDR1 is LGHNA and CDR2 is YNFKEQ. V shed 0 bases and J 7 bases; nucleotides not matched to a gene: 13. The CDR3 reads CASSQELGQGRGGGYTF. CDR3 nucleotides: TGTGCCAGCAGCCAAGAGTTAGGACAGGGAAGGGGCGGTGGCTACACCTTC.

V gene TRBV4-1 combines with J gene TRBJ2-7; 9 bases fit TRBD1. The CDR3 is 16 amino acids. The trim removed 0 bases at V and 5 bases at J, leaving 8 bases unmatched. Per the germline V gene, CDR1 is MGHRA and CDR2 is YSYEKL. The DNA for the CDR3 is TGCGCCAGCAGCCAAGAAGCGGGGACAGGGTTCAACGAGCAGTACTTC. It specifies CASSQEAGTGFNEQYF.

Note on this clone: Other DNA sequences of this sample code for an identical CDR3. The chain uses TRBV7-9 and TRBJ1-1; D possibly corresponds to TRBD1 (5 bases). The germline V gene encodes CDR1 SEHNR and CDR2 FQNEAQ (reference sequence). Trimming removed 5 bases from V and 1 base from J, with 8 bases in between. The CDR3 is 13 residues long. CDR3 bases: TGTGCCAGCAGCCTAGACAGGAACACTGAAGCTTTCTTT. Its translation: CASSLDRNTEAFF.

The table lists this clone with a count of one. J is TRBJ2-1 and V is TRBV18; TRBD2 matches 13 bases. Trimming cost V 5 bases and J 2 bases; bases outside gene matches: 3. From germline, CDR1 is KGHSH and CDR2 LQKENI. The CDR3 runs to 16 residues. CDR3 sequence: CASSIGTSGAYNEQFF. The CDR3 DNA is TGTGCCAGCTCAATCGGGACTAGCGGGGCCTACAATGAGCAGTTCTTC. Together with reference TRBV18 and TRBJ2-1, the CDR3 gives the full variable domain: NAGVMQNPRHLVRRRGQEARLRCSPMKGHSHVYWYRQLPEEGLKFMVYLQKENIIDESGMPKERFSAEFPKEGPSILRIQQVVRGDSAAYFCASSIGTSGAYNEQFFGPGTRLTVL.

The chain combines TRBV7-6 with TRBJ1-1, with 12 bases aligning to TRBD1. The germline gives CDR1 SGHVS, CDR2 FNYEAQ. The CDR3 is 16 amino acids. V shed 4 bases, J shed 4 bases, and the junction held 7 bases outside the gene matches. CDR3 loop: CASSWDRGLITTEAFF. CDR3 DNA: TGTGCCAGCAGCTGGGACAGGGGGCTAATAACCACTGAAGCTTTCTTT.

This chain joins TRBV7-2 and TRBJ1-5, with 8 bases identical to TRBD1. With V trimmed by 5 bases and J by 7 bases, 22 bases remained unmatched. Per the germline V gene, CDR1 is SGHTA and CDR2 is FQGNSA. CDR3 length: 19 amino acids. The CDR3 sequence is CASSNPRDRSLIIEQPQHF. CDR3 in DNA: TGTGCCAGCAGCAACCCCCGGGACAGGTCTTTGATTATTGAACAGCCCCAGCATTTT.

This chain's CDR3 is CASSLKLSGNTIYF. CDR3 nucleotide sequence: TGTGCCAGCAGCTTGAAGCTCTCTGGAAACACCATATATTTT. The chain employs TRBV5-4 and TRBJ1-3; D unresolved. V was trimmed by 1 base and J by 0 bases, leaving 5 bases between them. Germline V gene sequence: CDR1 SGHNT, CDR2 YYREEE (reference sequence). The CDR3 contains 14 residues.